These T cell receptor beta chains were read from a single sample in a study of T-cell reconstitution after alpha-beta-depleted transplantation in children. In TCRdb, the PCR reads were re-called with MiXCR into one record per CDR3 protein. Seen here are 900,000 or so distinct CDR3 sequences, 16% observed once, and the top ten hold roughly 5%. The input for sequencing was PBMCs, mostly from graft donor cells, taken 360 days after TCRalphabeta/CD19-depleted stem cell transplant. These receptors were taken from a male patient aged 10-17 years who had a stem cell transplant for acute lymphoblastic leukemia, so the T cells may come from the graft donor. CDR3s include the opening cysteine and the closing phenylalanine or tryptophan. Fields, in order: V gene, J gene, D gene, clone size, CDR3 protein, CDR3 DNA. The D gene is left open where the match is weak. Not all rows give a size; the values are once, few, many and, for expanded clones, a class.

v_gene: TRBV6-1; j_gene: TRBJ2-2; d_gene: .; abundance: few; CDR3aa: CASSPRDWVNTGELFF; CDR3nt: TGTGCCAGCAGCCCCCGGGACTGGGTGAACACCGGGGAGCTGTTTTTT
v_gene: TRBV3-1; j_gene: TRBJ1-1; d_gene: TRBD1; abundance: .; CDR3aa: CASSQDSRTGVDTEAFF; CDR3nt: TGTGCCAGCAGCCAAGACTCCCGGACAGGGGTCGACACTGAAGCTTTCTTT
v_gene: TRBV7-9; j_gene: TRBJ2-1; d_gene: TRBD2; abundance: few; CDR3aa: CASTILAPLYNEKFF; CDR3nt: TGTGCCAGCACCATACTAGCGCCGCTCTACAATGAGAAGTTCTTC
v_gene: TRBV12-3/TRBV12-4; j_gene: TRBJ2-1; d_gene: .; abundance: many; CDR3aa: CASSFRSFREQFF; CDR3nt: TGTGCCAGCAGTTTTCGGTCTTTTCGTGAGCAGTTCTTC
v_gene: TRBV29-1; j_gene: TRBJ2-6; d_gene: TRBD1; abundance: few; CDR3aa: CSVQGAGGANVLTF; CDR3nt: TGCAGCGTTCAGGGGGCCGGAGGGGCCAACGTCCTGACTTTC
v_gene: TRBV12-3/TRBV12-4; j_gene: TRBJ2-1; d_gene: .; abundance: .; CDR3aa: CASGLSGYNEQFF; CDR3nt: TGTGCCAGCGGTTTAAGCGGGTACAATGAGCAGTTCTTC
v_gene: TRBV4-2; j_gene: TRBJ2-7; d_gene: .; abundance: few; CDR3aa: CASSQDRAYTYEQYF; CDR3nt: TGTGCCAGCAGCCAAGACCGGGCTTATACCTACGAGCAGTACTTC
v_gene: TRBV6-2/TRBV6-3; j_gene: TRBJ2-7; d_gene: .; abundance: .; CDR3aa: CASRKGGHYEQYF; CDR3nt: TGTGCCAGTCGAAAGGGAGGCCACTACGAGCAGTACTTC
v_gene: TRBV4-2; j_gene: TRBJ2-1; d_gene: .; abundance: many; CDR3aa: CASSQLLESYNEQFF; CDR3nt: TGTGCCAGCAGCCAACTCTTGGAAAGCTACAATGAGCAGTTCTTC
v_gene: TRBV5-1; j_gene: TRBJ2-5; d_gene: .; abundance: .; CDR3aa: CASSLRAGNQETQYF; CDR3nt: TGCGCCAGCAGCTTGCGGGCAGGGAACCAAGAGACCCAGTACTTC
v_gene: TRBV11-2; j_gene: TRBJ2-1; d_gene: .; abundance: .; CDR3aa: CASRDRASSYNEQFF; CDR3nt: TGTGCCAGCAGGGACCGAGCGAGCTCCTACAATGAGCAGTTCTTC
v_gene: TRBV5-1; j_gene: TRBJ2-7; d_gene: .; abundance: few; CDR3aa: CASSFDLAPLGHEQYF; CDR3nt: TGCGCCAGCAGCTTCGATCTCGCACCCCTGGGGCACGAGCAGTACTTC
v_gene: TRBV7-7; j_gene: TRBJ2-1; d_gene: TRBD2; abundance: .; CDR3aa: CASSLYASGGGQQFF; CDR3nt: TGTGCCAGCAGCTTATATGCTAGCGGGGGTGGGCAGCAGTTCTTC
v_gene: TRBV6-5; j_gene: TRBJ1-5; d_gene: .; abundance: few; CDR3aa: CASSHGANQHF; CDR3nt: TGTGCCAGCAGCCACGGGGCAAACCAGCATTTT
v_gene: TRBV5-1; j_gene: TRBJ2-7; d_gene: TRBD2; abundance: .; CDR3aa: CASSLGHTSGGAYEQYF; CDR3nt: TGCGCCAGCAGCTTGGGACACACTAGCGGAGGGGCCTACGAGCAGTACTTC
v_gene: TRBV4-1; j_gene: TRBJ1-3; d_gene: .; abundance: few; CDR3aa: CASSQDPRADRSGNTIYF; CDR3nt: TGCGCCAGCAGCCAAGATCCCCGGGCAGATCGCTCTGGAAACACCATATATTTT
v_gene: TRBV4-1; j_gene: TRBJ2-1; d_gene: TRBD1; abundance: few; CDR3aa: CASSQVTGGISEQFF; CDR3nt: TGCGCCAGCAGCCAAGTAACAGGGGGGATAAGTGAGCAGTTCTTC
v_gene: TRBV24-1; j_gene: TRBJ2-1; d_gene: TRBD2; abundance: .; CDR3aa: CATSDGTSSPGLYNEQFF; CDR3nt: TGTGCCACCAGTGATGGGACTAGCTCGCCGGGGTTGTACAATGAGCAGTTCTTC
v_gene: TRBV5-6; j_gene: TRBJ1-2; d_gene: .; abundance: .; CDR3aa: CASSLVVLRQSYGYTF; CDR3nt: TGTGCCAGCAGCTTGGTCGTCTTGCGGCAGAGCTATGGCTACACCTTC
v_gene: TRBV7-7; j_gene: TRBJ2-2; d_gene: .; abundance: .; CDR3aa: CASHPSGRPPRNTGELFF; CDR3nt: TGTGCCAGCCACCCCTCTGGACGCCCGCCGAGGAACACCGGGGAGCTGTTTTTT
v_gene: TRBV12-3/TRBV12-4; j_gene: TRBJ2-1; d_gene: TRBD1; abundance: few; CDR3aa: CASSLARPGTGVGEQFF; CDR3nt: TGTGCCAGCAGTTTAGCTCGTCCCGGGACAGGGGTGGGTGAGCAGTTCTTC
v_gene: TRBV28; j_gene: TRBJ2-3; d_gene: .; abundance: few; CDR3aa: CASSFPWGYDTDTQYF; CDR3nt: TGTGCCAGCAGTTTCCCCTGGGGCTACGACACAGATACGCAGTATTTT
v_gene: TRBV3-1; j_gene: TRBJ1-1; d_gene: .; abundance: .; CDR3aa: CASSNVAAMNTEAFF; CDR3nt: TGTGCCAGCAGCAACGTGGCAGCCATGAACACTGAAGCTTTCTTT
v_gene: TRBV7-9; j_gene: TRBJ2-1; d_gene: .; abundance: .; CDR3aa: CASSLISGVSYNEQFF; CDR3nt: TGTGCCAGCAGCTTAATCAGCGGAGTCTCCTACAATGAGCAGTTCTTC
v_gene: TRBV6-4; j_gene: TRBJ2-2; d_gene: .; abundance: .; CDR3aa: CASRPGNTGELFF; CDR3nt: TGTGCCAGCAGACCGGGGAACACCGGGGAGCTGTTTTTT
v_gene: TRBV27; j_gene: TRBJ2-7; d_gene: .; abundance: few; CDR3aa: CASSLQTASSYEQYF; CDR3nt: TGTGCCAGCAGTTTACAGACAGCATCCTCCTACGAGCAGTACTTC
v_gene: TRBV12-3/TRBV12-4; j_gene: TRBJ1-6; d_gene: .; abundance: .; CDR3aa: CASSSGHSNSPLHF; CDR3nt: TGTGCCAGCAGCTCGGGACACAGTAATTCACCCCTCCACTTT
v_gene: TRBV4-1; j_gene: TRBJ1-6; d_gene: .; abundance: .; CDR3aa: CASSQGEARSYNSPLHF; CDR3nt: TGCGCCAGCAGCCAAGGAGAGGCTCGCTCCTATAATTCACCCCTCCACTTT
v_gene: TRBV5-1; j_gene: TRBJ2-3; d_gene: .; abundance: .; CDR3aa: CASSLEEALPVDTQYF; CDR3nt: TGCGCCAGCAGCTTGGAAGAGGCCCTCCCGGTAGATACGCAGTATTTT
v_gene: TRBV5-1; j_gene: TRBJ2-7; d_gene: TRBD2; abundance: few; CDR3aa: CASSLLWTSGSPFSYEQYF; CDR3nt: TGCGCCAGCAGCTTGTTATGGACTAGCGGGAGCCCCTTCTCCTACGAGCAGTACTTC
v_gene: TRBV12-3/TRBV12-4; j_gene: TRBJ2-7; d_gene: TRBD1; abundance: .; CDR3aa: CASSSPDRVRGEQYF; CDR3nt: TGTGCCAGCAGTTCCCCGGACAGGGTAAGGGGCGAGCAGTACTTC
v_gene: TRBV7-2; j_gene: TRBJ2-1; d_gene: .; abundance: .; CDR3aa: CASSLFVGDLNEQFF; CDR3nt: TGTGCCAGCAGCTTATTTGTGGGAGACCTCAATGAGCAGTTCTTC
v_gene: TRBV5-1; j_gene: TRBJ2-3; d_gene: .; abundance: .; CDR3aa: CASSLRSGSTDTQYF; CDR3nt: TGCGCCAGCAGCTTGCGATCAGGTTCAACAGATACGCAGTATTTT
v_gene: TRBV6-1; j_gene: TRBJ2-6; d_gene: .; abundance: few; CDR3aa: CASTGRKSGANVLTF; CDR3nt: TGTGCCAGCACTGGACGGAAGTCTGGGGCCAACGTCCTGACTTTC
v_gene: TRBV11-2; j_gene: TRBJ2-3; d_gene: .; abundance: .; CDR3aa: CASSFFPGRGQDTQYF; CDR3nt: TGTGCCAGCAGCTTCTTTCCCGGAAGAGGACAGGATACGCAGTATTTT
v_gene: TRBV5-6; j_gene: TRBJ2-7; d_gene: .; abundance: few; CDR3aa: CASSWPGLSYEQYF; CDR3nt: TGTGCCAGCAGCTGGCCGGGACTTTCCTACGAGCAGTACTTC